Sequencing of this TCR beta chain was carried out in a study of blood T cell repertoires in COVID-19. Study details: Acute and convalescent COVID-19 samples came from the United States, Italy and Spain. T cells, B-cell-depleted T cells, or PBMCs provided the cDNA or gDNA that served as material.

The CDR3 loop spans 15 amino acids. The germline CDR1 and CDR2 sequences are MNHEY and SVGAGI. With V trimmed by 6 bases and J by 5 bases, 9 bases remained unmatched. The data were produced by immunoSEQ multiplex PCR, yet TCRdb's version contains in-frame clones alone and is incomplete. The repertoire holds 150,000 to 200,000 clones, with around 89% as singletons. V is TRBV6-5 and J is TRBJ2-2, with 7 bases identical to TRBD1. The receptor comes from a human donor in a cohort sampled during active COVID-19. Sequencing was carried out using peripheral blood. The CDR3 sequence: CASRFRQGWTGELFF. CDR3 DNA sequence: TGTGCCAGCAGATTTAGACAGGGTTGGACCGGGGAGCTGTTTTTT.